This entry concerns a single TCR beta chain. Antigen: not known. This sample is part of a study of shared clonotypes between healthy human individuals. Study-level information: Donors had three CD4 naive, three CD4 memory, two CD8 naive and one CD8 memory plate apiece.

Study results and caveats: In general, naive subsets displayed greater estimated richness than memory subsets did. Large sequencing depth failed to make sorted-subset sequencing complete, rarefaction showed.

Clones were sequenced by immunoSEQ multiplex PCR, and TCRdb holds only the in-frame ones, with some missing. The sample lists over a million clones; more than 95% were seen once. Recent acute infections and vaccinations were absent in the healthy HIV-negative adult donors. The CDR3 loop spans 12 amino acids. Trimming cost V 6 bases and J 5 bases, with 11 bases left between them. CDR1 is SGHRS, CDR2 YFSETQ, per germline. This receptor was taken from a man aged 25 to 40 in good health. Sequenced input: naive CD4+ T cells sorted from blood. Noted subset: CD45RA+ positively selected. The chain links TRBV5-1 to TRBJ2-5; D remains ambiguous. CDR3 residues: CASMGLGETQYF. The CDR3 nucleotides are TGCGCCAGCATGGGGTTAGGGGAGACCCAGTACTTC. Full variable domain (remainder filled in from reference TRBV5-1 and TRBJ2-5): KAGVTQTPRYLIKTRGQQVTLSCSPISGHRSVSWYQQTPGQGLQFLFEYFSETQRNKGNFPGRFSGRQFSNSRSEMNVSTLELGDSALYLCASMGLGETQYFGPGTRLLVL.